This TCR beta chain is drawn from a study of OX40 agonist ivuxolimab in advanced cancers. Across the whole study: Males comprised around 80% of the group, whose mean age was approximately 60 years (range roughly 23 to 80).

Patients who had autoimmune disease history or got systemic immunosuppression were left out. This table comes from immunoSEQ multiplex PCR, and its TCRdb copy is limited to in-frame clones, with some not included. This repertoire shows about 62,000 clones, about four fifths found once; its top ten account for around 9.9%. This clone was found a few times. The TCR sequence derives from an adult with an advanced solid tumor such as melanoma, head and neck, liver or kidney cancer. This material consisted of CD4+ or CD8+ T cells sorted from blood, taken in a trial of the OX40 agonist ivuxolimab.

The CDR3 coding sequence is TGCGCCAGCAGCTTGGAGTCTGAGCAGTACTTC. It specifies CASSLESEQYF. This sequence joins TRBV5-1 and TRBJ2-7; no reliable D call. The CDR3 loop spans 11 amino acids. Trimming pared 0 bases from V and 7 bases from J, leaving 5 bases between. The germline V gene has CDR1 SGHRS and CDR2 YFSETQ.